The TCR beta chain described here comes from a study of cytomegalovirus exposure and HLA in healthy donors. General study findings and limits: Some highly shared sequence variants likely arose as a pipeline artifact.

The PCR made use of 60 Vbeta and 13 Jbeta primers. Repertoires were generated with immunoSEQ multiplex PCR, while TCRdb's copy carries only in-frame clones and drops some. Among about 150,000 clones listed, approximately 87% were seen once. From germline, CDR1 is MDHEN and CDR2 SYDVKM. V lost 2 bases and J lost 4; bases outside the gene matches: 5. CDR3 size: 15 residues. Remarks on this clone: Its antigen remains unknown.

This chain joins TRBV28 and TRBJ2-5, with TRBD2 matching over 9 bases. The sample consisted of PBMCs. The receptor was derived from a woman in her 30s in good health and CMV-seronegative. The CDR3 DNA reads TGTGCCAGCAGTTTAGCGGGGGGGCCTTCAGAGACCCAGTACTTC. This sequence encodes CASSLAGGPSETQYF.